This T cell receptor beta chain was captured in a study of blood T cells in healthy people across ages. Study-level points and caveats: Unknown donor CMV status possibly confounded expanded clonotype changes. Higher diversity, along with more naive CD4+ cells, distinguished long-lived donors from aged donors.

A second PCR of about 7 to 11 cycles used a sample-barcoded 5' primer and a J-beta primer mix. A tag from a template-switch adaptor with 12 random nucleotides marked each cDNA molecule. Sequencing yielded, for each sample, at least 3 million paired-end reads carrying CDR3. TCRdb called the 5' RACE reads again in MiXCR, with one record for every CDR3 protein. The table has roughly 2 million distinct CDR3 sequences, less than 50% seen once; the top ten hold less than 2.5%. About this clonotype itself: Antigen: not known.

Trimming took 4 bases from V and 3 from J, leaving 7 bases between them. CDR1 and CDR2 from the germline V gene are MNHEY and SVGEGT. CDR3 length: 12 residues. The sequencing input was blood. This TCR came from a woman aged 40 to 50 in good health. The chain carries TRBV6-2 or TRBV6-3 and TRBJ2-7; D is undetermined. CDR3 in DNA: TGTGCCAGCAGTTCGATAGGCTACGAGCAGTACTTC. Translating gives CASSSIGYEQYF.